This T cell receptor (beta chain) was observed in a study of cytomegalovirus exposure and HLA in healthy donors. The study ran its PCR with 60 Vbeta and 13 Jbeta primers. Clones were sequenced by immunoSEQ multiplex PCR, and TCRdb holds only the in-frame ones, with some missing. The table shows 150,000 or so clones, with 85% occurring only once. This clone showed up just a few times. Trimming left V 1 base short and J 3 bases short, with 23 bases between. This CDR3 comprises 18 residues. Germline values: CDR1 SGHKS, CDR2 YYEKEE (reference sequence). What was sequenced was PBMCs. The source is a man aged 18 to 35 in good health and CMV-seropositive. This chain connects TRBV5-5 to TRBJ2-7, with D perhaps matching TRBD2 (6 bases). CDR3 DNA: TGTGCCAGCAGCTTGTCCCTTGGAGGGGCAAGGGATTTCTACGAGCAGTACTTC. Encoded protein: CASSLSLGGARDFYEQYF. Full variable domain (missing parts from reference TRBV5-5 and TRBJ2-7): DAGVTQSPTHLIKTRGQQVTLRCSPISGHKSVSWYQQVLGQGPQFIFQYYEKEERGRGNFPDRFSARQFPNYSSELNVNALLLGDSALYLCASSLSLGGARDFYEQYFGPGTRLTVT.